This TCR beta chain was found in a study of blood T cell repertoires in COVID-19 (dated by TCRdb to about 2020). Study-level background: Samples from collaborators originated in the United States, Italy and Spain and spanned both the acute and convalescent phases of COVID-19. A de-identified subject ID, COVID-19 status, age in years and sex were almost always included in the sample metadata. Subjects who had been exposed to COVID-19, were actively infected with it, or had recovered from it provided the deeply sampled blood TCRbeta repertoires that made up the dataset. Samples came from the ongoing ImmuneRACE study (first 160 participants) plus 1,254 subjects from 6 global collaborators. The prospective study material was composed of cDNA or gDNA derived from T cells, B-cell-depleted T cells, or PBMCs. Where available, HLA class I and class II types were taken from metadata supplied by the sample provider and were not determined by assay-based typing. The repertoires were released in a freely available public database intended as a resource for research on the immune response to SARS-CoV-2.

On the study overall, not on this receptor specifically: The amount of clinical and demographic metadata varied by source and participant and was provided uncurated.

TCRbeta CDR3 regions were amplified from genomic DNA using the immunoSEQ Assay, a bias-controlled multiplex PCR. The authors processed their data as follows. The number of nucleated cells in each sample was estimated from the amplification of reference gene primers within the assay. To quantify the absolute abundance of each unique TCRbeta CDR3 rearrangement, sequence reads were collapsed and filtered. Productive Simpson clonality was computed per sample as the square root of Simpson's diversity index over productive rearrangements. TCRdb carries this immuneACCESS record with in-frame sequences only. Its versions omit some clonotypes, under half of them owing to an unresolved V gene in the studies checked, with the rest unexplained. V and J calls and clone size are given by that table; D and trimming were obtained from the DNA. In this sample the table shows around 190,000 clones, roughly 76% of which occur a single time. Of the sample, around 8.9% falls within the top ten clones.

Each collaborating institution followed its own protocols to collect whole blood in K2EDTA tubes. For TCRbeta analysis, collaborator samples were shipped as frozen whole blood, as isolated PBMCs, or as DNA extracted from either sample type. A remark on this clone: This clone's antigen is unknown. The record has no base qualities; no much larger clone is one base away.

Compared with germline, V lacks 5 bases and J lacks 4 bases; bases without a gene match: 6. CDR1 PRHDT and CDR2 FYEKMQ were looked up in the germline V gene (reference sequence). The CDR3, cysteine through phenylalanine, is 16 amino acids long. Of the read, only the CDR3 DNA is kept; its 48 bases are in frame from base 1. In this chain, TRBV13 is recombined with TRBJ2-7; TRBD2 aligns with 15 central bases. Sample: peripheral blood. The sequence was obtained from a woman in her 50s with active or convalescent COVID-19. The DNA is as follows: TGTGCCAGCAGCCCGGGACTAGCGGGGGGACCTTACGAGCAGTACTTC. It translates as CASSPGLAGGPYEQYF.